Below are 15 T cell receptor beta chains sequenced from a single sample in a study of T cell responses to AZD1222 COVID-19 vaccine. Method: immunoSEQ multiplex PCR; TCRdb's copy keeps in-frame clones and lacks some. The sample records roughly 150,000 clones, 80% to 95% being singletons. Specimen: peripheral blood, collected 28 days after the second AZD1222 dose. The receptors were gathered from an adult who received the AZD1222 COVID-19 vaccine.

CDR3 protein: CASSSPSRRAPGGNTGELFF. CDR3 in DNA: TGTGCCAGCAGTTCCCCTTCCCGACGAGCTCCCGGGGGGAACACCGGGGAGCTGTTTTTT. The chain joins TRBV28 to TRBJ2-2, with D possibly matching TRBD2 (6 bases). The ends were cut back, 4 bases at V and 1 base at J, with 25 bases in the middle. The CDR3 is 20 amino acids. Germline V gives CDR1 MDHEN, CDR2 SYDVKM.

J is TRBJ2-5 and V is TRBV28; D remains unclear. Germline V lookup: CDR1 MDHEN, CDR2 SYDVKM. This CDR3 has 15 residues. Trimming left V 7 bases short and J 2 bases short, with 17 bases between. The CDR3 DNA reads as TGTGCCAGCACCCAGAGGCTTCCAATTCAAGAGACCCAGTACTTC. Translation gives CASTQRLPIQETQYF.

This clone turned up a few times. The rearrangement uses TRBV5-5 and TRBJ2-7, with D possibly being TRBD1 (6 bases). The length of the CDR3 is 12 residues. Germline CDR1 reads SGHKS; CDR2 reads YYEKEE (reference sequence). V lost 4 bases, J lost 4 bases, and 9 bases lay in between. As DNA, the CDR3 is TGTGCCAGCAGCAAAGACAGGTACGAGCAGTACTTC. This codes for CASSKDRYEQYF. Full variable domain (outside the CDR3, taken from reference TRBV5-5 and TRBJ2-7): DAGVTQSPTHLIKTRGQQVTLRCSPISGHKSVSWYQQVLGQGPQFIFQYYEKEERGRGNFPDRFSARQFPNYSSELNVNALLLGDSALYLCASSKDRYEQYFGPGTRLTVT.

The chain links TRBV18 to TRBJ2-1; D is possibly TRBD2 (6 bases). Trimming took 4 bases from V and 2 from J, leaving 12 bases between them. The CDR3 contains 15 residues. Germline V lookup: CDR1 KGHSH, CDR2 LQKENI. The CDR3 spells CASSLYGLTYNEQFF. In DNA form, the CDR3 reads TGTGCCAGCTCACTCTATGGACTAACCTACAATGAGCAGTTCTTC.

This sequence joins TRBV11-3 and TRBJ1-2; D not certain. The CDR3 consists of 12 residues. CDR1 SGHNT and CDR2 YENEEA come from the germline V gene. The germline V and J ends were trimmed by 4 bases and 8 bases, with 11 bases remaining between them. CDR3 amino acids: CASSSAGKGYTF. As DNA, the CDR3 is TGTGCCAGCAGCTCCGCAGGAAAAGGCTACACCTTC.

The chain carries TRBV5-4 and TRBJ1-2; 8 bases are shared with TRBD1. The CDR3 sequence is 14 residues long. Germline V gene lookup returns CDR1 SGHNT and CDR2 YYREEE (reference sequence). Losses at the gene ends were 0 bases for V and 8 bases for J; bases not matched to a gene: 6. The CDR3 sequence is CASSLAGGTGGYTF. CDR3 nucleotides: TGTGCCAGCAGCTTGGCGGGAGGGACAGGCGGCTACACCTTC.

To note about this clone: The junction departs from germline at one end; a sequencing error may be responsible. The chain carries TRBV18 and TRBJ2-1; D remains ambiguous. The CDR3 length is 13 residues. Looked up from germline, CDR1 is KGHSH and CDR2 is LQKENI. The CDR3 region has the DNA TGTGCCAGCTCCCCACAGCCGTACAATGAGCAGTTCTTC. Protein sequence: CASSPQPYNEQFF.

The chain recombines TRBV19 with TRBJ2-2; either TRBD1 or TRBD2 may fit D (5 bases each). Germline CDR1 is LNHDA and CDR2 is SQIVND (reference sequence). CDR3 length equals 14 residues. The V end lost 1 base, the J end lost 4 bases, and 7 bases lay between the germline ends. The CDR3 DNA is TGTGCCAGTAGTATAGGGGGGATCACCGGGGAGCTGTTTTTT. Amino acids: CASSIGGITGELFF.

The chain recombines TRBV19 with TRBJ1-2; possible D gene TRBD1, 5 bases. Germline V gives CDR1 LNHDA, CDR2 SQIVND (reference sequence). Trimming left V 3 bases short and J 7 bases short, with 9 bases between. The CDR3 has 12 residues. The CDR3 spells CASSIPGSGYTF. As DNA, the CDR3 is TGTGCCAGTAGTATCCCAGGGTCTGGCTACACCTTC. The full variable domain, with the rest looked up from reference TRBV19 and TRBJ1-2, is DGGITQSPKYLFRKEGQNVTLSCEQNLNHDAMYWYRQDPGQGLRLIYYSQIVNDFQKGDIAEGYSVSREKKESFPLTVTSAQKNPTAFYLCASSIPGSGYTFGSGTRLTVV.

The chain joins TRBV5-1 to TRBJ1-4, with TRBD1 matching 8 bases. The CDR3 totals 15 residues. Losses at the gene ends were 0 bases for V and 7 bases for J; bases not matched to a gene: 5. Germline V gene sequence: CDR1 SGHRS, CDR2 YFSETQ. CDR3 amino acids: CASSLGGQEGEKLFF. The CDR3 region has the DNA TGCGCCAGCAGCTTGGGGGGACAGGAGGGTGAAAAACTGTTTTTT.

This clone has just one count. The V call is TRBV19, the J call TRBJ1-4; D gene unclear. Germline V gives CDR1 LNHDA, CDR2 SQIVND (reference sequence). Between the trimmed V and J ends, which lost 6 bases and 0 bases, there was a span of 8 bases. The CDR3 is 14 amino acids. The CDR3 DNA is TGTGCCAGTAGATTTACCGCAACTAATGAAAAACTGTTTTTT. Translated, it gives CASRFTATNEKLFF.

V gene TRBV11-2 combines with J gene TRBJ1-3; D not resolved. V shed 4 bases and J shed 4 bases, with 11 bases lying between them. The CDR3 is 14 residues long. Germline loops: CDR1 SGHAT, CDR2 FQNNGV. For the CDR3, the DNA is TGTGCCAGCAGCTCCTCCAGAGGGGGAAACACCATATATTTT. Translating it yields CASSSSRGGNTIYF. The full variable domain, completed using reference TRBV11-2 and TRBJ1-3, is EAGVAQSPRYKIIEKRQSVAFWCNPISGHATLYWYQQILGQGPKLLIQFQNNGVVDDSQLPKDRFSAERLKGVDSTLKIQPAKLEDSAVYLCASSSSRGGNTIYFGEGSWLTVV.

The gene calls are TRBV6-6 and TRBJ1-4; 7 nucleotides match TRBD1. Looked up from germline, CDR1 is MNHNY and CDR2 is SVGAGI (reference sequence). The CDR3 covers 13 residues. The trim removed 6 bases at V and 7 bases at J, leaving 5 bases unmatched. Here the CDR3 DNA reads TGTGCCAGCAGGGGCCAGGGGGTTGAAAAACTGTTTTTT. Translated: CASRGQGVEKLFF.

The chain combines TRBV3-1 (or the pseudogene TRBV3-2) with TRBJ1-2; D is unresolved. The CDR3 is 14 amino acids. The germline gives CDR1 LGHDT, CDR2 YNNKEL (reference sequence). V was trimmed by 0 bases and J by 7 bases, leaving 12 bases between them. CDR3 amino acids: CASSQDPGIGGYTF. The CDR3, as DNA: TGTGCCAGCAGCCAAGATCCCGGTATAGGTGGCTACACCTTC.

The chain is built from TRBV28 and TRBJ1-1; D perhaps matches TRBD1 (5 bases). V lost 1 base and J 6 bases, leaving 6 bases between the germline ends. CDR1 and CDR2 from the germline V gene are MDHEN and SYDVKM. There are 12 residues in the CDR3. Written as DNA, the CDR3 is TGTGCCAGCAGTTTATCAGGGTCTGAAGCTTTCTTT. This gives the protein CASSLSGSEAFF.